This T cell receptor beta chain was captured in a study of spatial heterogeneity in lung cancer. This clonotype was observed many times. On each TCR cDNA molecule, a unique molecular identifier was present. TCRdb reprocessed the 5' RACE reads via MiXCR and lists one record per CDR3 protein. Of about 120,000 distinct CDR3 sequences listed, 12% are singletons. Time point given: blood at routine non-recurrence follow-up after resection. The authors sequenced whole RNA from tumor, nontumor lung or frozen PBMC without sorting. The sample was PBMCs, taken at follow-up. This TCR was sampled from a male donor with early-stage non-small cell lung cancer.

Written as DNA, the CDR3 is TGTGCCAGCTCAGCGAGTACTAGCGGGGTCGCCTACGAGCAGTACTTC. This sequence encodes CASSASTSGVAYEQYF. The chain uses TRBV18 and TRBJ2-7, with TRBD2 identical over 10 bases. The CDR3 length is 16 residues. The V gene's germline CDR1 is KGHSH and CDR2 LQKENI. With V trimmed by 5 bases and J by 2 bases, 9 bases remained unmatched. The complete variable domain, with remaining parts taken from reference TRBV18 and TRBJ2-7, reads NAGVMQNPRHLVRRRGQEARLRCSPMKGHSHVYWYRQLPEEGLKFMVYLQKENIIDESGMPKERFSAEFPKEGPSILRIQQVVRGDSAAYFCASSASTSGVAYEQYFGPGTRLTVT.